The subject of this entry is one TCR beta chain. What it binds is unknown. Unmatched junction bases numbered 10, after V lost 4 bases and J lost 3 bases. The germline V gene has CDR1 SGHDN and CDR2 FVKESK. CDR3 length: 16 residues. There were only Caucasian adults among the donors, and all lived in Nashville, Tennessee. The data were obtained in a study of shared clonotypes between healthy human individuals. Study summary: For every donor, three CD4 naive, three CD4 memory, two CD8 naive and one CD8 memory plates were used.

Findings and limits, study-wide: Non-shared clonotypes showed lower generation probabilities than clonotypes common to all four donors. Clonotype sharing across several donors was observed for around 4.5% of naive CD4 clonotypes.

Method: immunoSEQ multiplex PCR; TCRdb's copy keeps in-frame clones and lacks some. The profile shows about 1 million clones, about 75% of them singletons. The genes are TRBV14 and TRBJ2-7, with 9 bases lining up with TRBD1. The sequence derives from a man aged 18 to 30 in good health. The specimen was memory CD4+ T cells sorted from blood. Specified subset: CD45RA-negative fraction. The CDR3 DNA sequence: TGTGCCAGCAGCCGAACCGGGACAGGGTTTGGCTACGAGCAGTACTTC. Translation gives CASSRTGTGFGYEQYF.